This TCR beta chain came from a study of T cells in Graves' hyperthyroidism and ophthalmopathy (dated by TCRdb to about 2019). Background for the entire study: Peripheral blood was sampled at the time of initial diagnosis, prior to any treatment. A discovery cohort of approximately 100 patients, roughly 40 with Graves' ophthalmopathy and under 60 with stable Graves' hyperthyroidism, was used to find distinguishing TCR V-J signatures. Whether ophthalmopathy could be predicted prospectively was tested in an independent validation cohort made up of some 20 hyperthyroidism patients plus 17 patients who later progressed to ophthalmopathy. The approximately 100 discovery patients were randomly divided into training and test sets at a 7:3 ratio. In addition, the study compared T-cell repertoires in thyroid tissue and in blood from 6 or 7 Graves' hyperthyroidism patients. Once sampling was done, hyperthyroidism patients were given methimazole at a starting dose of 30 mg daily, whereas ophthalmopathy patients were given high-dose intravenous methylprednisolone. The paper reports TCR Vbeta CDR3 sequencing of approximately 140 peripheral blood samples: under 45 ophthalmopathy, 75 to 80 hyperthyroidism and approximately 17 progressor patients. What the study reported, not specific to this receptor: Sample size was not statistically predetermined, and investigators were not blinded to group allocation. Ophthalmopathy was separated from stable hyperthyroidism by a 13 V-J signature model, with approximately 86% sensitivity and about 84% specificity obtained in cross-validation and 80%/75% obtained in testing. During validation, the model predicted progression to ophthalmopathy a median of roughly six months ahead of onset, with 70.59% sensitivity and roughly 75% specificity. Most expanded thyroid clonotypes (frequency above 0.001) were also detected in blood, suggesting blood repertoires may reflect thyroid immune responses.

Graves' hyperthyroidism was defined as stable when no progression to ophthalmopathy occurred over 18 months of follow-up. Hyperthyroidism patients were newly diagnosed, had a disease duration of under 2 months, and were aged 18 to 65 years. Exclusion was applied to patients with uncontrolled infections, other autoimmune diseases, pregnancy or lactation. Diagnoses were established on the basis of clinical symptoms, serum thyroxine and TRAb, thyroid ultrasound, and orbital computed tomography. PBMCs were separated from roughly 10 ml of fresh peripheral blood using Ficoll-Paque density gradient centrifugation. Total RNA was extracted using Trizol reagent, and RNA quality was assessed on an Agilent 2100 Bioanalyzer. V is cut back by 0 bases and J by 10 bases, with 4 bases in the junction unmatched. The CDR3, cysteine through phenylalanine, is 14 amino acids long. This entry keeps only the CDR3 DNA: 42 bases, framed from base 1. The germline V gene (reference sequence) yields SGHKS for CDR1 and YYEKEE for CDR2.

TCR beta CDR3 regions were amplified from RNA transcripts. The first round of RT-PCR for the TCR CDR3 was performed with the HTBI primer set and the Qiagen OneStep RT-PCR kit. The libraries were constructed in a second round of multiplex PCR and then size-selected and purified. The libraries were sequenced on an Illumina HiSeq2000 using paired-end 100 bp reads. The source study handled its data this way. SOAPnuke was used to process the raw data, throwing out any read that contained adapters or uncalled bases, had a mean Phred below 15, or lacked an exact constant-primer or identifier match. COPE v1.2.5 was used to merge the high-quality paired reads, and each unique nucleotide sequence was defined as a clonotype. MiTCR v1.1 was used to align the clonotypes against IMGT TRBV, TRBD and TRBJ reference segments. Analysis was restricted to V-J combinations with a frequency above 0.0001, which covered just over 98% of repertoires. The TCS score was defined as F50 (clonal expansion) divided by E x V (chaos), with BLOSUM62-based TCRdist calculated between CDR3 peptides within each V-J. Welch's t-statistics and random forest reduced some 510 V-J features to about 13, which were used in a naive Bayes classifier (R e1071). The public reads were reprocessed in TCRdb via fastp at Q25 and MiXCR, keeping in-frame beta chains. Every CDR3 protein is listed once, alongside the most common genes and DNA of its rows. These V and J calls rely on TCRdb rather than the paper's analysis. For this sample there are 500,000 to 650,000 distinct CDR3 sequences; less than 15% appear just once. The ten largest clones take up 11% to 15% of the sample.

A few counts support this clonotype. The antigen it binds to is not known. Qualities for individual bases were not recorded, and no much larger clone is one base off. What was sequenced was blood. The receptor was derived from a woman aged 40 to 49 with Graves' hyperthyroidism. Recombination connected TRBV5-5 to TRBJ2-2; the junction holds 9 bases that match TRBD1. This receptor has the CDR3 CASSLVGQGTELFF. The nucleotides read TGTGCCAGCAGCTTGGTAGGACAGGGGACGGAGCTGTTTTTT.